This TCR beta chain was identified during a study of cytomegalovirus exposure and HLA in healthy donors. At sampling all donors were nominally healthy, likely with unrecorded immune exposures. As concerns this clone: What it binds is not known.

CDR1 and CDR2 (germline): MNHEY, SVGAGI. This CDR3 contains 16 residues. J was trimmed by 3 bases and V by 4 bases; bases with no gene match: 5. The PCR made use of 60 Vbeta and 13 Jbeta primers. Authors' analysis steps: Approximately 11 million shared chains were among around 80 million unique TCR beta chains counted in a later analysis. Method: immunoSEQ multiplex PCR; TCRdb's copy keeps in-frame clones and lacks some. The DNA gave D and trimming, while V, J and clone size come from that table. Here the sample spans some 150,000 clones, around four fifths being singletons. Study results and limitations: TCR beta sequences numbering 15,000 to 20,000 were associated with HLA alleles at 0.05 false discovery rate in a later analysis.

This sequence was found in a man aged 35 to 55 in good health and CMV-seronegative. This chain joins TRBV6-5 and TRBJ2-1, with TRBD2 identical over 11 bases. Input material: PBMCs. The CDR3, as DNA: TGTGCCAGCAGTTCTGGGACTAGCGGAGACTACAATGAGCAGTTCTTC. Translated, it gives CASSSGTSGDYNEQFF.